The 32 T cell receptor beta chains below all came from one sample that was sequenced in a study of regulatory T cells in long-lasting Graves disease. As for time point: newly diagnosed GD, antithyroid drugs for less than 3 months. TCR sequences were obtained from RNA taken from PBMCs. Construction of the TCR beta libraries employed iRepertoire HTBI primers in conjunction with Arm-PCR of CDR3 regions. TCRdb reanalysed the multiplex PCR reads using MiXCR and keeps one entry per CDR3 protein. The profile shows 500,000 to 700,000 distinct CDR3 sequences, around 17% of them singletons. These data also featured in a second study, about T cells in Graves' hyperthyroidism and ophthalmopathy.

Sample: peripheral blood mononuclear cells (PBMCs), taken at new diagnosis, from a patient treated with antithyroid drugs. These receptors all come from a woman younger than 45 with Graves disease.

The chain has TRBV6-6 and TRBJ2-3, with 8 bases that match TRBD2. Per germline, CDR1 MNHNY and CDR2 SVGAGI (reference sequence). J lost 4 bases, V lost 0 bases, and 0 bases had no gene match. This CDR3 is built from 14 residues. The CDR3 nucleotides read TGTGCCAGCAGTTACTCGGGACTAGCAGATACGCAGTATTTT. The encoded protein is CASSYSGLADTQYF.

At least ten counts were recorded for this clonotype. This sequence joins TRBV2 and TRBJ2-1; D is ambiguous. The CDR3 length is 12 residues. Germline V gives CDR1 SNHLY, CDR2 FYNNEI. The V end lost 10 bases, the J end lost 6 bases, and 13 bases lay between the germline ends. CDR3 DNA: TGTGCCACCGAGAAAGGTCCCAATGAGCAGTTCTTC. Amino acids: CATEKGPNEQFF. Combining the CDR3 with reference TRBV2 and TRBJ2-1 gives the whole variable domain EPEVTQTPSHQVTQMGQEVILRCVPISNHLYFYWYRQILGQKVEFLVSFYNNEISEKSEIFDDQFSVERPDGSNFTLKIRSTKLEDSAMYFCATEKGPNEQFFGPGTRLTVL.

This clonotype was detected many times. The V and J genes are TRBV10-3 and TRBJ1-1, with no clear D. The ends were cut back, 6 bases at V and 1 base at J, with 12 bases in the middle. Germline CDR1 reads ENHRY; CDR2 reads SYGVKD. The CDR3 has 14 amino acids. The CDR3 DNA is TGTGCCATCAGCCGTACCGGGTCGAACACTGAAGCTTTCTTT. Translated, it gives CAISRTGSNTEAFF.

This clonotype was seen repeatedly, ten times or more. The V and J genes are TRBV28 and TRBJ2-7; D is uncertain. The germline V and J ends were trimmed by 6 bases and 0 bases, with 9 bases remaining between them. The CDR3 is 13 amino acids. Germline loops: CDR1 MDHEN, CDR2 SYDVKM. CDR3 protein: CASRTGPSYEQYF. CDR3 bases: TGTGCCAGCAGGACCGGGCCCTCCTACGAGCAGTACTTC.

This clonotype was detected many times. CDR3 loop: CASSSFRSTGELFF. In DNA form, the CDR3 reads TGTGCCAGCAGCTCTTTTAGGTCTACCGGGGAGCTGTTTTTT. The chain uses TRBV11-2 and TRBJ2-2; D is unclear. Deletions cut 4 bases from V and 5 bases from J, with 11 bases between. The CDR3 has 14 amino acids. Germline lookup yields CDR1 SGHAT and CDR2 FQNNGV.

This sequence joins TRBV27 and TRBJ1-2; 9 nucleotides line up with TRBD1. Trimming at V came to 3 bases and at J to 8 bases, leaving 19 bases not matched to a gene. This CDR3 is built from 18 residues. Germline V gene sequence: CDR1 MNHEY, CDR2 SMNVEV (reference sequence). CDR3 sequence reads: CASSFLGGPGQGFLGYTF. DNA of the CDR3: TGTGCCAGCAGTTTTTTAGGGGGCCCGGGACAGGGCTTCTTGGGCTACACCTTC.

This clonotype has at least ten counts. The genes are TRBV5-1 and TRBJ1-1; no reliable D call. CDR3 length: 14 residues. V was cut by 0 bases and J by 0 bases, with 6 bases left in between. The germline V gene has CDR1 SGHRS and CDR2 YFSETQ. CDR3 amino acids: CASSLAALNTEAFF. The DNA for the CDR3 is TGCGCCAGCAGCTTGGCGGCTTTGAACACTGAAGCTTTCTTT.

This clonotype was recorded a few times. V gene TRBV29-1 combines with J gene TRBJ2-3; 8 positions match TRBD2. The ends lost 3 bases at V and 5 bases at J; junction bases unmatched: 13. The germline V gene encodes CDR1 SQVTM and CDR2 ANQGSEA. The CDR3 totals 16 residues. CDR3 residues: CSVEGFAGGSIDTQYF. Written as DNA, the CDR3 is TGCAGCGTTGAGGGTTTTGCGGGAGGAAGTATAGATACGCAGTATTTT.

There are many counts of this clonotype. The V gene is TRBV7-2, the J gene TRBJ2-1; 12 nucleotides align to TRBD2. The germline CDR1 and CDR2 sequences are SGHTA and FQGNSA. V gave up 5 bases and J gave up 3 bases; unmatched junction bases: 17. There are 20 residues in the CDR3. This CDR3 reads CASSVGRGTSGLLIYNEQFF. The CDR3 region has the DNA TGTGCCAGCAGCGTAGGCCGGGGGACTAGCGGGCTCCTAATCTACAATGAGCAGTTCTTC.

This clonotype came up many times. The V gene is TRBV6-2 or TRBV6-3, the J gene TRBJ1-2; no reliable D call. Trimming pared 4 bases from V and 3 bases from J, leaving 12 bases between. Germline assignment: CDR1 MNHEY and CDR2 SVGEGT. The CDR3 is made up of 14 amino acids. The CDR3 region has the DNA TGTGCCAGCAGTTCCCTAGACGGTTACTATGGCTACACCTTC. Translating gives CASSSLDGYYGYTF.

The chain carries TRBV12-3 or TRBV12-4 and TRBJ2-1, with D unresolved. V was shortened by 4 bases and J by 2 bases, with 9 bases between the two germline ends. The CDR3 is 14 amino acids. DNA for the CDR3: TGTGCCAGCAGTTACTCCAACCCCTACAATGAGCAGTTCTTC. It encodes CASSYSNPYNEQFF.

This clonotype has at least ten counts. The rearrangement links TRBV7-2 to TRBJ2-5; TRBD2 agrees at 7 bases. V trimming: 4 bases; J trimming: 2 bases; junction bases outside the gene matches: 4. The CDR3 sequence is 14 residues long. Per the germline V gene, CDR1 is SGHTA and CDR2 is FQGNSA. The chain's CDR3 is CASSYRAGQETQYF. CDR3 sequence (DNA): TGTGCCAGCAGCTACAGAGCGGGGCAAGAGACCCAGTACTTC.

The sample holds a few counts of this clonotype. The chain carries TRBV19 and TRBJ1-6; the D gene is possibly TRBD1 (6 bases). V was clipped by 9 bases and J by 9 bases, with 21 bases between them. Germline V lookup: CDR1 LNHDA, CDR2 SQIVND (reference sequence). The CDR3 runs to 15 residues. The CDR3 DNA reads TGTGCCAGCCGCCTATCGGGGGCGGCGAGTTCACCCCTCCACTTT. Translating it yields CASRLSGAASSPLHF.

This clonotype was detected many times. The V gene is TRBV4-1, the J gene TRBJ1-2; D might be TRBD1 (5 bases). The CDR3 loop spans 16 amino acids. Looked up from germline, CDR1 is MGHRA and CDR2 is YSYEKL. The V gene lost 3 bases and the J gene lost 5 bases, with 19 bases spanning the gap. The CDR3 spells CASSHPKEGDPYGYTF. For the CDR3, the DNA is TGCGCCAGCAGCCACCCCAAGGAAGGGGACCCTTATGGCTACACCTTC.

A few counts support this clonotype. The chain combines TRBV3-1 with TRBJ2-7; 10 bases match TRBD2. V lost 1 base and J lost 4; bases outside the gene matches: 10. Germline-derived CDR1 and CDR2 are LGHDT and YNNKEL (reference sequence). This CDR3 spans 17 amino acids. The CDR3 region is CASSQGPLAGELYEQYF. The CDR3 DNA reads as TGTGCCAGCAGCCAAGGCCCTCTAGCGGGAGAGCTTTACGAGCAGTACTTC.

This clonotype has ten or more counts. This rearrangement joins TRBV28 to TRBJ2-1, with 15 bases matching TRBD2. The CDR3 has 20 residues. The J segment lost 8 bases and the V segment lost 2 bases, leaving 16 bases of the junction unmatched. Germline assignment: CDR1 MDHEN and CDR2 SYDVKM. CDR3 bases: TGTGCCAGCAGTTTAACGGCGCCGCTCGGGACTAGCGGGAGGTTGTATGAGCAGTTCTTC. This gives the protein CASSLTAPLGTSGRLYEQFF.

This clonotype was found many times. The V call is TRBV10-3, the J call TRBJ2-7, with TRBD2 matching over 10 bases. The junction had 7 bases not matched to a gene; V was cut back by 3 bases and J by 2 bases. The CDR3 is 16 amino acids. Looked up from germline, CDR1 is ENHRY and CDR2 is SYGVKD. The CDR3: CAISDPGLAATYEQYF. DNA of the CDR3: TGTGCCATCAGTGACCCAGGACTAGCGGCGACCTACGAGCAGTACTTC.

This clonotype was found many times. V is TRBV2 and J is TRBJ1-1, with a weak D call TRBD1 (6 bases). Germline CDR1 and CDR2: SNHLY and FYNNEI. The CDR3 extends over 14 amino acids. V lost 7 bases and J lost 3, with 15 bases in between. CDR3 in amino acids: CASNAGALDTEAFF. The CDR3 DNA sequence: TGTGCCAGCAACGCAGGGGCCCTTGACACTGAAGCTTTCTTT. The variable domain in full, with the rest retrieved from reference TRBV2 and TRBJ1-1, is EPEVTQTPSHQVTQMGQEVILRCVPISNHLYFYWYRQILGQKVEFLVSFYNNEISEKSEIFDDQFSVERPDGSNFTLKIRSTKLEDSAMYFCASNAGALDTEAFFGQGTRLTVV.

This clonotype was seen at least ten times. For the CDR3, the DNA is TGTGCCAGCAGCCAGCAGTCAGGGCCGACCTACGAGCAGTACTTC. This sequence encodes CASSQQSGPTYEQYF. This chain joins TRBV7-2 and TRBJ2-7; tentative D call: TRBD1 (5 bases). Trimming shortened V by 5 bases and J by 2 bases, and 16 bases separated the two germline ends. CDR3 length: 15 amino acids. In germline, CDR1 is SGHTA, CDR2 FQGNSA.

This chain links TRBV19 with TRBJ1-6; 7 positions agree with TRBD1. The ends lost 10 bases at V and 9 bases at J; junction bases unmatched: 12. Germline V gives CDR1 LNHDA, CDR2 SQIVND (reference sequence). The CDR3 contains 14 residues. The CDR3 sequence: CATNTGTAPSPLHF. As DNA, the CDR3 is TGTGCCACTAATACCGGGACAGCGCCTTCACCCCTCCACTTT. The variable domain in full, completed from reference TRBV19 and TRBJ1-6, reads DGGITQSPKYLFRKEGQNVTLSCEQNLNHDAMYWYRQDPGQGLRLIYYSQIVNDFQKGDIAEGYSVSREKKESFPLTVTSAQKNPTAFYLCATNTGTAPSPLHFGNGTRLTVT.

On this clonotype itself: A much larger clone lies a single base off, so this may be a read error. The chain is built from TRBV28 and TRBJ2-1; a possible D gene is TRBD2 (7 bases). The CDR3 sequence is 14 residues long. The V gene lost 4 bases and the J gene lost 15 bases, with 22 bases spanning the gap. Germline V gene lookup returns CDR1 MDHEN and CDR2 SYDVKM. CDR3 sequence (DNA): TGTGCCAGCAGTTCGACCAAGCGTGAGGGGGGGCGGTTCTTC. Translated: CASSSTKREGGRFF.

This clonotype was found many times. The CDR3 sequence: CASSYLRVEETQYF. CDR3 nucleotides: TGTGCCAGCAGCTACCTCAGGGTGGAAGAGACCCAGTACTTC. The chain has TRBV11-1 and TRBJ2-5, with D possibly matching TRBD1 (5 bases). The V end lost 4 bases, the J end lost 3 bases, and 12 bases lay between the germline ends. CDR3 length equals 14 residues. From germline, CDR1 is SGHAT and CDR2 FQDESV (reference sequence).

This clonotype was picked up a small number of times. The J gene is TRBJ1-2, the V gene TRBV20-1; possibly TRBD1 for D (5 bases). This CDR3 has 14 residues. V gave up 6 bases and J gave up 4 bases, with 18 bases separating them. Germline-derived CDR1 and CDR2 are DFQATT and SNEGSKA (reference sequence). In DNA form, the CDR3 reads TGCAGTGCGACCCTCGGAGGGACTAGCTATGGCTACACCTTC. This codes for CSATLGGTSYGYTF.

This clonotype has ten or more counts. This chain links TRBV7-3 with TRBJ2-7; TRBD2 aligns across 11 bases. Germline V gene sequence: CDR1 SGHTA, CDR2 FQGTGA. Trimming cost V 2 bases and J 4 bases; bases outside gene matches: 4. CDR3 length: 15 residues. CDR3 loop: CASSLGSGREYEQYF. The CDR3 DNA is TGTGCCAGCAGCTTAGGTAGCGGGAGGGAGTACGAGCAGTACTTC.

The chain employs TRBV27 and TRBJ1-4; 7 bases map to TRBD1. With V trimmed by 8 bases and J by 6 bases, 12 bases remained unmatched. This CDR3 has 15 amino acids. CDR1 MNHEY and CDR2 SMNVEV come from the germline V gene (reference sequence). Here the CDR3 reads CASSPLPGQHEKLFF. The CDR3 DNA reads as TGTGCCAGCTCACCCTTGCCGGGACAGCATGAAAAACTGTTTTTT.

The J gene is TRBJ1-4, the V gene TRBV30; 7 positions match TRBD1. Germline assignment: CDR1 GTSNPN and CDR2 SVGIG (reference sequence). The trim removed 3 bases at V and 6 bases at J, leaving 4 bases unmatched. There are 13 residues in the CDR3. The CDR3 is CAWRGDSDEKLFF. Written as DNA, the CDR3 is TGTGCCTGGAGGGGGGACAGCGATGAAAAACTGTTTTTT.

This clonotype was seen only a few times. This chain links TRBV19 with TRBJ2-7; 7 positions agree with TRBD1. CDR3 size: 15 residues. After removal of 6 bases from V and 4 bases from J, the junction contained 12 bases not matched to a gene. From germline, CDR1 is LNHDA and CDR2 SQIVND (reference sequence). The CDR3 is CASSPYRDSTYEQYF. The CDR3, as DNA: TGTGCCAGTAGCCCGTACCGGGACAGCACTTACGAGCAGTACTTC.

V gene TRBV5-5 combines with J gene TRBJ2-7; 12 nucleotides line up with TRBD1. The CDR3 is 16 residues long. The V gene's germline CDR1 is SGHKS and CDR2 YYEKEE (reference sequence). After removal of 5 bases from V and 6 bases from J, the junction contained 12 bases not matched to a gene. CDR3 region: CASRIYTGTGGCEQYF. For the CDR3, the DNA is TGTGCCAGCAGAATCTATACCGGGACAGGGGGCTGCGAGCAGTACTTC.

V usage is TRBV18 and J usage is TRBJ2-5; D is perhaps TRBD1 (5 bases). The CDR3 covers 13 residues. Germline V gene sequence: CDR1 KGHSH, CDR2 LQKENI. The V end lost 1 base, the J end lost 4 bases, and 7 bases lay between the germline ends. The CDR3 spells CASSPRGAETQYF. Written as DNA, the CDR3 is TGTGCCAGCTCACCACGTGGGGCAGAGACCCAGTACTTC.

The rearrangement links TRBV11-2 to TRBJ1-1; possibly TRBD1 for D (5 bases). Trimming took off 5 bases at V and 5 bases at J, with 15 bases between the two ends. CDR3 size: 14 residues. The germline CDR1 and CDR2 sequences are SGHAT and FQNNGV. The DNA for the CDR3 is TGTGCCAGCAGCCCGCCACGGGGGAGGACTGAAGCTTTCTTT. It yields the protein CASSPPRGRTEAFF.

In its sample, this clonotype was seen many times. V usage is TRBV7-9 and J usage is TRBJ1-1, with D possibly being TRBD1 (6 bases). The CDR3 loop spans 14 amino acids. Germline-derived CDR1 and CDR2 are SEHNR and FQNEAQ (reference sequence). V gave up 5 bases and J gave up 0 bases, with 10 bases separating them. The CDR3 region is CASSAQGMNTEAFF. The CDR3 nucleotides read TGTGCCAGCAGCGCGCAGGGGATGAACACTGAAGCTTTCTTT.

This clonotype came up many times. The J gene is TRBJ2-1, the V gene TRBV6-2 or TRBV6-3; 7 nucleotides line up with TRBD1. In germline, CDR1 is MNHEY, CDR2 SVGEGT. The CDR3 is made up of 13 amino acids. V lost 9 bases to trimming and J lost 6 bases; unmatched junction nucleotides: 8. CDR3 loop: CASNPGQTNEQFF. CDR3 nucleotides: TGTGCCAGTAATCCGGGACAGACCAATGAGCAGTTCTTC.